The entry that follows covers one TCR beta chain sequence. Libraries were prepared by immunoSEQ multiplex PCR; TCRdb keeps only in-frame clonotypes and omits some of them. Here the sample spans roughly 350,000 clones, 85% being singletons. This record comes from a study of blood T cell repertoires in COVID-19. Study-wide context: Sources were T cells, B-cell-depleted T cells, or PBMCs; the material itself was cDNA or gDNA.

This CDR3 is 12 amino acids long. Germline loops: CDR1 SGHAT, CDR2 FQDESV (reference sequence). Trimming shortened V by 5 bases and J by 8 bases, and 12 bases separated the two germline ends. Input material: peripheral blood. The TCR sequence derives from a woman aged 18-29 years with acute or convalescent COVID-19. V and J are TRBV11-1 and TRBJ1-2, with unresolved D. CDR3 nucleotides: TGTGCCAGCAGCCAGAGGGTAAACGGCTACACCTTC. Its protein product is CASSQRVNGYTF. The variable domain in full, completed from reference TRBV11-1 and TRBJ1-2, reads EAEVAQSPRYKITEKSQAVAFWCDPISGHATLYWYRQILGQGPELLVQFQDESVVDDSQLPKDRFSAERLKGVDSTLKIQPAELGDSAMYLCASSQRVNGYTFGSGTRLTVV.